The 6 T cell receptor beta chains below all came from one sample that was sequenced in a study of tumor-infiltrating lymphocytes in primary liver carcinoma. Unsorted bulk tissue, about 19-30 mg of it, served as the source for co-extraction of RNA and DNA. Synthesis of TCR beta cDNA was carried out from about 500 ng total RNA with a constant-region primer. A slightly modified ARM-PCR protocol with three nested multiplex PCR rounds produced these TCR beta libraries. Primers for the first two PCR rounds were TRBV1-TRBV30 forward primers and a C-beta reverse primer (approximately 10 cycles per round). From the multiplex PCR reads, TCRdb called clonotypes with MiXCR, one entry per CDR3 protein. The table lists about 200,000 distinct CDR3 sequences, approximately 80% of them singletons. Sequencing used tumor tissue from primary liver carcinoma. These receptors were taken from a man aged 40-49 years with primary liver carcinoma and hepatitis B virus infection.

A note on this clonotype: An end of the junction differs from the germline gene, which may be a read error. In DNA, the CDR3 is TGTGCCAACAGTCTCAGGACAGGGCGCAATTCACCCCTCCACTTT. Protein sequence: CANSLRTGRNSPLHF. The chain uses TRBV6-6 and TRBJ1-6; 8 nucleotides match TRBD1. Germline CDR1 is MNHNY and CDR2 is SVGAGI (reference sequence). This CDR3 is 15 amino acids long.

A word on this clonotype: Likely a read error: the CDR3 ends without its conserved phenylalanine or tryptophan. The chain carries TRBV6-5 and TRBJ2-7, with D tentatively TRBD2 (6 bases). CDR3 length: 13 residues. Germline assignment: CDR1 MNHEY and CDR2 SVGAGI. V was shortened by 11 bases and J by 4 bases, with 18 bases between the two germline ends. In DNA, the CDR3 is TGTGCCTGCCTTAGACTAGGCTCTTACGAGCAGTACTAC. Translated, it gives CACLRLGSYEQYY.

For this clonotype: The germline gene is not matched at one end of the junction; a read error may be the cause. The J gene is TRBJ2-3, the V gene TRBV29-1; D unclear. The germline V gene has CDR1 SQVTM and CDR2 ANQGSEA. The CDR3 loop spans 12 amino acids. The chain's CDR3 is CRALPSTDTQYF. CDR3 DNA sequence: TGCAGGGCCCTGCCATCCACAGATACTCAGTATTTT.

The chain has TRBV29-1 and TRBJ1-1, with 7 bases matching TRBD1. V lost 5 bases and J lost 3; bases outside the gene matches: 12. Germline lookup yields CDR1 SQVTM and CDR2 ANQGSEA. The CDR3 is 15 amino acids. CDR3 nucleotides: TGCAGCGTTACAGGGGTTTGGGGGATGGACACTGAAGCTTTCTTT. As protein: CSVTGVWGMDTEAFF.

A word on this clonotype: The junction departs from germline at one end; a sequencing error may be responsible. CDR3 sequence: CSVEDSDYNGQLF. The CDR3 DNA reads as TGCAGCGTCGAGGACAGTGATTACAATGGGCAGTTATTC. The chain employs TRBV29-1 and TRBJ2-1; D might be TRBD1 (6 bases). Germline V CDR1 and CDR2: SQVTM, ANQGSEA. The CDR3 runs to 13 residues.

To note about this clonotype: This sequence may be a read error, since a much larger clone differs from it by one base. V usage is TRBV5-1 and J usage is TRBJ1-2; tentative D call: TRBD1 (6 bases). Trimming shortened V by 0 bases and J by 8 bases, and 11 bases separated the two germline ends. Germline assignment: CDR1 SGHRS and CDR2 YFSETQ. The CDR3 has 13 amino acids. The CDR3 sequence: CASSLDRVRGYTF. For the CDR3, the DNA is TGCGCCAGCAGCTTGGACAGGGTAAGGGGCTACACCTTC.